What follows is one T cell receptor (beta chain) and its context. V was trimmed by 1 base and J by 7 bases, leaving 12 bases between them. The CDR3 extends over 14 amino acids. Germline CDR1 is MNHNS and CDR2 is SASEGT. The data were taken from a study of Ad26.COV2.S vaccination and SARS-CoV-2 variants. Assay used: immunoSEQ multiplex PCR; TCRdb lists only in-frame clones, some missing. The sample consists of fewer than 500,000 clones, around 90% of them appearing once. Treatment defined: over 15 received Ad26.COV2.S at low or high dose, single or two shots; several received placebo; per-sample allocation not given. Sampling happened 63 days after the first vaccine or placebo injection.

The J gene is TRBJ2-3, the V gene TRBV6-1, with D tentatively TRBD2 (5 bases). Sequenced here: peripheral blood, sampled in a trial of Ad26.COV2.S vaccine versus placebo. The receptor was isolated from a person aged 18 to 59 who received the Ad26.COV2.S COVID-19 vaccine or a placebo. The DNA of the CDR3 is TGTGCCAGCAGTGAAGGTAGGCCGGGGAATACGCAGTATTTT. Protein sequence: CASSEGRPGNTQYF.